This T cell receptor (beta chain) was retrieved from a study of cytomegalovirus exposure and HLA in healthy donors. General study results and limits: After further analysis at a later stage, 16,951 TCR beta sequences were associated with HLA alleles at 0.05 false discovery rate.

Amplification used 60 Vbeta primers and 13 Jbeta primers. Libraries were prepared by immunoSEQ multiplex PCR; TCRdb keeps only in-frame clonotypes and omits some of them. This sample yields about 180,000 clones, of which under 90% are seen a single time; almost 7% belongs to the top ten. This clone was seen a handful of times. The antigen remains unidentified. Germline values: CDR1 SGHDT, CDR2 YYEEEE. V lost 5 bases to trimming and J lost 3 bases; unmatched junction nucleotides: 3. The CDR3 is 16 residues long. The TCR originated in a man younger than 40 in good health and CMV-seropositive. The V and J genes are TRBV5-6 and TRBJ2-2; 14 bases fit TRBD2. Specimen: PBMCs. The CDR3 reads CASRKGLAGDTGELFF. The CDR3 DNA is TGTGCCAGCAGGAAGGGACTAGCGGGAGACACCGGGGAGCTGTTTTTT. The complete variable domain, with remaining parts taken from reference TRBV5-6 and TRBJ2-2, reads DAGVTQSPTHLIKTRGQQVTLRCSPKSGHDTVSWYQQALGQGPQFIFQYYEEEERQRGNFPDRFSGHQFPNYSSELNVNALLLGDSALYLCASRKGLAGDTGELFFGEGSRLTVL.